These T cell receptor beta chains were read from a single sample in a study of beta chain features in type 1 diabetes. Sequencing used immunoSEQ multiplex PCR; TCRdb keeps in-frame clones, though not all of them. The sample carries more than 300,000 clones, roughly 12% recorded once. Sequenced input: naive CD4+ T cells from blood. Every receptor here comes from a woman aged 18-29 years with type 1 diabetes. Each CDR3 is given with its conserved first and last residue. The D gene is left open where the match is weak. Clone size, where shown, is once, few, many, or a class for clones that have expanded.

CDR3	DNA	V	size	D	J
CASSVPGQGLRSYNEQFF	TGTGCCAGCTCCGTCCCGGGACAGGGACTTAGGTCCTACAATGAGCAGTTCTTC	TRBV18	few	TRBD1	TRBJ2-1
CASSFLLAPSTDTQYF	TGTGCCAGCAGCTTTCTACTAGCGCCGAGCACAGATACGCAGTATTTT	TRBV7-2	.	TRBD2	TRBJ2-3
CASSFPLPPRGRYFNEQFF	TGTGCCAGCAGCTTCCCTCTACCCCCCAGGGGGCGGTACTTCAATGAGCAGTTCTTC	TRBV7-9	.	TRBD1	TRBJ2-1
CASSPTANTEAFF	TGTGCCAGCTCACCTACAGCGAACACTGAAGCTTTCTTT	TRBV18	.	.	TRBJ1-1
CSVDGVDGNTIYF	TGCAGCGTTGACGGTGTAGATGGAAACACCATATATTTT	TRBV29-1	.	.	TRBJ1-3
CASSQERGSPYEQYF	TGCGCCAGCAGCCAAGAGCGGGGAAGCCCCTACGAGCAGTACTTC	TRBV4-3	.	.	TRBJ2-7
CASSFSGGKTGYEQYF	TGTGCCAGCAGCTTTTCGGGGGGCAAAACTGGCTACGAGCAGTACTTC	TRBV7-9	.	.	TRBJ2-7
CASSYDRERGYTF	TGTGCCAGCAGTTACGACCGGGAGCGAGGCTACACCTTC	TRBV6-5	few	.	TRBJ1-2
CASSPAPGHRETQYF	TGTGCCAGCAGTCCCGCGCCAGGACACCGAGAGACCCAGTACTTC	TRBV28	.	.	TRBJ2-5
CASSLAGGQNTEAFF	TGTGCCAGCTCACTCGCCGGAGGCCAGAACACTGAAGCTTTCTTT	TRBV18	.	.	TRBJ1-1
CASSQGQAGANVLTF	TGTGCCAGCAGCCAGGGACAGGCTGGGGCCAACGTCCTGACTTTC	TRBV7-6	few	TRBD1	TRBJ2-6
CASRPDRGEETQYF	TGTGCCAGCAGACCCGACAGGGGAGAAGAGACCCAGTACTTC	TRBV6-6	.	TRBD1	TRBJ2-5
CASSPRVDSYEQYF	TGTGCCAGCTCACCTCGGGTGGACTCCTACGAGCAGTACTTC	TRBV18	.	.	TRBJ2-7
CASIVGGVQYEQYF	TGTGCCAGCATCGTAGGGGGGGTTCAGTACGAGCAGTACTTC	TRBV6-1	few	.	TRBJ2-7
CALRGQGLGGELFF	TGTGCCCTCCGGGGACAGGGCCTTGGGGGGGAGCTGTTTTTT	TRBV28	few	TRBD1	TRBJ2-2
CASSQPLDGQGKKDTQYF	TGCGCCAGCAGCCAACCCCTTGACGGACAGGGTAAAAAGGATACGCAGTATTTT	TRBV4-1	few	TRBD1	TRBJ2-3
CASSSDYPEQFF	TGTGCCAGCTCCTCGGACTACCCTGAGCAGTTCTTC	TRBV18	.	.	TRBJ2-1
CASSPSGNTDTQYF	TGTGCCAGCAGTCCTAGCGGGAACACAGATACGCAGTATTTT	TRBV6-5	few	TRBD2	TRBJ2-3
CATSRDLSNEQFF	TGTGCCACCAGCAGAGATCTATCTAATGAGCAGTTCTTC	TRBV15	.	.	TRBJ2-1
CSVARGESTEAFF	TGCAGCGTTGCAAGGGGCGAGAGCACTGAAGCTTTCTTT	TRBV29-1	.	.	TRBJ1-1
CASRSDRSKHDSYEQYF	TGTGCCAGCAGGTCGGACAGGTCTAAGCATGATTCCTACGAGCAGTACTTC	TRBV2	few	TRBD1	TRBJ2-7
CSAAGEVEQYF	TGCAGTGCAGCGGGGGAGGTGGAGCAGTACTTC	TRBV20-1	few	TRBD2	TRBJ2-7
CAWTTPGTGGNQPQHF	TGTGCCTGGACCACGCCCGGGACAGGGGGCAATCAGCCCCAGCATTTT	TRBV30	.	TRBD1	TRBJ1-5
CASSLGWGRTDTQYF	TGTGCTAGCAGCTTAGGCTGGGGGCGAACAGATACGCAGTATTTT	TRBV7-7	few	.	TRBJ2-3
CASSGQGRSSGANVLTF	TGTGCCAGTAGTGGGCAGGGCCGATCCTCTGGGGCCAACGTCCTGACTTTC	TRBV19	few	.	TRBJ2-6
CASKAANYGYTF	TGTGCCAGCAAGGCGGCTAACTATGGCTACACCTTC	TRBV6-6	few	.	TRBJ1-2
CASSIDHGGSYNEQFF	TGTGCCAGTAGTATAGATCACGGGGGGTCATACAATGAGCAGTTCTTC	TRBV19	.	TRBD2	TRBJ2-1
CASKLTGGEEKLFF	TGTGCCAGCAAATTGACAGGGGGGGAAGAAAAACTGTTTTTT	TRBV6-5	few	TRBD1	TRBJ1-4
CASSGGTEDVGYF	TGTGCCAGCAGCGGCGGGACTGAGGATGTGGGGTACTTC	TRBV5-4	few	.	TRBJ2-7
CASSASQHHEQFF	TGTGCCAGCAGCGCTAGTCAGCATCATGAGCAGTTCTTC	TRBV11-2	few	.	TRBJ2-1
CASSYLEHGAQYF	TGTGCCAGCAGTTATTTGGAGCACGGGGCCCAGTACTTC	TRBV6-5	few	.	TRBJ2-5
CASSSTGTPKETQYF	TGTGCCAGCAGCTCCACCGGGACACCGAAAGAGACCCAGTACTTC	TRBV5-4	few	.	TRBJ2-5